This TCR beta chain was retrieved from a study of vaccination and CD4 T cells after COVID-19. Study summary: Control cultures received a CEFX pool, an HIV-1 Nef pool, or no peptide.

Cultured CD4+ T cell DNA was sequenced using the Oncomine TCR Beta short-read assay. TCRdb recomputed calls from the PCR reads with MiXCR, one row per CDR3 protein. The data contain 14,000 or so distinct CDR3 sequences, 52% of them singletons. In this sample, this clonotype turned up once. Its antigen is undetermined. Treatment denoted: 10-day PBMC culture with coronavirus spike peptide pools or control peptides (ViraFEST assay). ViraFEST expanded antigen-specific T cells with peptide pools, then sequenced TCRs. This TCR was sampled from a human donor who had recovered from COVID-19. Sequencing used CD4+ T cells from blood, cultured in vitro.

The DNA of the CDR3 is TGTGCCAGTAGCCTGGGACAGTCTTACTCCTACAATGAGCAGTTCTTC. It codes for CASSLGQSYSYNEQFF. The chain uses TRBV19 and TRBJ2-1, with 7 bases aligning to TRBD1. Germline V gene lookup returns CDR1 LNHDA and CDR2 SQIVND (reference sequence). CDR3 length equals 16 residues. V was pared by 6 bases and J by 0 bases, with 8 bases of the junction left unmatched. Full variable domain (missing parts from reference TRBV19 and TRBJ2-1): DGGITQSPKYLFRKEGQNVTLSCEQNLNHDAMYWYRQDPGQGLRLIYYSQIVNDFQKGDIAEGYSVSREKKESFPLTVTSAQKNPTAFYLCASSLGQSYSYNEQFFGPGTRLTVL.